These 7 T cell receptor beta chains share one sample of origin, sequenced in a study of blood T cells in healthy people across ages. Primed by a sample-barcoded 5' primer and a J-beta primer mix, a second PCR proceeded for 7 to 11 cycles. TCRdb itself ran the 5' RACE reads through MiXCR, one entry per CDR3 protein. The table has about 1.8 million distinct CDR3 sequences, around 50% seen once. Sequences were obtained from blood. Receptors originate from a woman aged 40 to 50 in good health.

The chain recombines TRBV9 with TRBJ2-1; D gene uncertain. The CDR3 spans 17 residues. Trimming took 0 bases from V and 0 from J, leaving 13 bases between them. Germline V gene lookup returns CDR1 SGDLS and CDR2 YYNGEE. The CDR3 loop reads CASSVEWLGSSYNEQFF. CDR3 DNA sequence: TGTGCCAGCAGCGTAGAGTGGTTGGGTAGCTCCTACAATGAGCAGTTCTTC.

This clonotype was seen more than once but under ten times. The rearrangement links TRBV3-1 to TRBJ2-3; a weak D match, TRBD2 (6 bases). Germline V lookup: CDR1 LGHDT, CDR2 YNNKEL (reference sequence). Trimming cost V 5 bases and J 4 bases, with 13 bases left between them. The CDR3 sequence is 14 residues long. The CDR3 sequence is CASSLRGVPDTQYF. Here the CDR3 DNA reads TGTGCCAGCAGCTTACGCGGGGTCCCAGATACGCAGTATTTT.

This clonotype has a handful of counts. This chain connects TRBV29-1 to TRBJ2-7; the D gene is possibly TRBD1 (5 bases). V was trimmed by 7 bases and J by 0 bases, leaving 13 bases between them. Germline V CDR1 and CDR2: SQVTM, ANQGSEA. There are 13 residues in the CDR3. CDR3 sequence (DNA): TGCAGCGCGAGAAAGACAGCCTCCTACGAGCAGTACTTC. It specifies CSARKTASYEQYF.

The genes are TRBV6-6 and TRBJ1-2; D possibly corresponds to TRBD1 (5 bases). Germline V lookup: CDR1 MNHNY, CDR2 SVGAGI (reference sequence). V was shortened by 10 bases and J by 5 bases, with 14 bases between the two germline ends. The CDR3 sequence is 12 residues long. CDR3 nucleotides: TGTGCCACCGACTGGGGGATTTATGGCTACACCTTC. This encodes CATDWGIYGYTF.

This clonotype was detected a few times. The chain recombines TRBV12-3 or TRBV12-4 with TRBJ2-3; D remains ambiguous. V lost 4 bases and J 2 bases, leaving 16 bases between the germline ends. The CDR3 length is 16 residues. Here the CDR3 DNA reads TGTGCCAGCAGTTCCACCGGGCCTCCCTACACAGATACGCAGTATTTT. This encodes CASSSTGPPYTDTQYF.

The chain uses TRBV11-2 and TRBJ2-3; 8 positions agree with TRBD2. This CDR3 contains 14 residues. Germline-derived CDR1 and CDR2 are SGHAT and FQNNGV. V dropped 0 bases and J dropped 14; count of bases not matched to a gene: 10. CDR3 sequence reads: CASSLDPLRGGPYF. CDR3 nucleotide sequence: TGTGCCAGCAGCTTAGACCCACTACGGGGGGGCCCGTATTTT.

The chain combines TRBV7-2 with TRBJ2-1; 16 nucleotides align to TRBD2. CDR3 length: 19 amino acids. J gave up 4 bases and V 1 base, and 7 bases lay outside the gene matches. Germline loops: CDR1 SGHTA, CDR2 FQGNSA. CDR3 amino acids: CASSLGPGLAGGLYNEQFF. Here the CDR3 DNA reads TGTGCCAGCAGCTTAGGCCCGGGACTAGCGGGGGGGCTGTACAATGAGCAGTTCTTC.